Given below is one TCR beta chain in context. As yet, its antigen is unknown. The record originates from a study of cytomegalovirus exposure and HLA in healthy donors. The overall study: From 170 million or so T cells, an earlier analysis saw approximately 110 million unique TCR beta sequences. General study points: Later on, an analysis found that several of the most significant clusters appeared to be linked to common viral pathogens, which included parvovirus B19. V- and J-gene trimming in TCR beta was tied to a missense DCLRE1C variant by an analysis performed later.

The germline V gene has CDR1 SGHRS and CDR2 YFSETQ. The CDR3 totals 14 residues. J lost 8 bases, V lost 1 base, and 5 bases had no gene match. The PCR made use of 60 Vbeta and 13 Jbeta primers. The repertoire was sequenced with immunoSEQ multiplex PCR; TCRdb's copy has only in-frame clones and lacks some. Seen here are about 130,000 clones, 70% to 85% observed once, and the top ten hold approximately 4.2%. Source material: PBMCs. The TCR was taken from a male donor in good health and CMV-seropositive. The V gene is TRBV5-1, the J gene TRBJ2-1; 8 bases are shared with TRBD1. For the CDR3, the DNA is TGCGCCAGCAGCTTGCAGGGGGCCCTAGATGAGCAGTTCTTC. This codes for CASSLQGALDEQFF.